The 24 T cell receptor beta chains below all came from one sample that was sequenced in a study of cytomegalovirus exposure and HLA in healthy donors. The PCR made use of 60 Vbeta and 13 Jbeta primers. Using immunoSEQ multiplex PCR, the repertoire was profiled, and TCRdb retains in-frame clones only, with some absent. The sample yields approximately 220,000 clones, about three quarters seen once. Sequencing was performed on PBMCs. Every receptor here comes from a man in his forties in good health and CMV-seronegative.

This chain connects TRBV28 to TRBJ1-1; 7 bases line up with TRBD1. Per the germline V gene, CDR1 is MDHEN and CDR2 is SYDVKM. Trimming removed 5 bases from V and 5 bases from J; junction bases left unmatched: 8. The CDR3 runs 14 residues. The CDR3 DNA sequence: TGTGCCAGCAGTGCCAAGGGGGCGCGGACTGAAGCTTTCTTT. Protein sequence: CASSAKGARTEAFF.

The chain joins TRBV6-1 to TRBJ2-1, with D unclear. V was trimmed by 7 bases and J by 4 bases, leaving 11 bases between them. Germline loops: CDR1 MNHNS, CDR2 SASEGT. The CDR3 loop spans 13 amino acids. Here the CDR3 DNA reads TGTGCCAGCACTAGAGCAAGGTACAATGAGCAGTTCTTC. It yields the protein CASTRARYNEQFF.

This clone has a handful of counts. The rearrangement links TRBV27 to TRBJ2-7; TRBD2 agrees at 11 bases. Trimming cost V 4 bases and J 2 bases; bases outside gene matches: 4. Per germline, CDR1 MNHEY and CDR2 SMNVEV (reference sequence). The CDR3 is 15 amino acids. The CDR3 sequence: CASSSTSGGPYEQYF. In DNA, the CDR3 is TGTGCCAGCAGTTCTACTAGCGGGGGCCCCTACGAGCAGTACTTC.

This chain links TRBV7-9 with TRBJ2-3, with D perhaps TRBD2 (5 bases). V was trimmed by 5 bases and J by 2 bases, leaving 17 bases between them. Germline values: CDR1 SEHNR, CDR2 FQNEAQ (reference sequence). This CDR3 is built from 16 residues. The CDR3 DNA reads as TGTGCCAGCAGCCCCGCGAGCGGAACACCCACAGATACGCAGTATTTT. It yields the protein CASSPASGTPTDTQYF.

The chain is built from TRBV7-9 and TRBJ2-7; D is possibly TRBD1 (6 bases). Trimming cost V 5 bases and J 2 bases, with 16 bases left between them. The germline V gene has CDR1 SEHNR and CDR2 FQNEAQ (reference sequence). The CDR3 covers 15 residues. CDR3 coding DNA: TGTGCCAGCAGCCCCCCCACCCAGGGGCCCTACGAGCAGTACTTC. This codes for CASSPPTQGPYEQYF.

The chain carries TRBV19 and TRBJ1-4, with 7 bases fitting TRBD1. CDR1 and CDR2 (germline): LNHDA, SQIVND (reference sequence). The trim removed 6 bases at V and 8 bases at J, leaving 3 bases unmatched. The length of the CDR3 is 12 residues. The CDR3 sequence: CASRTGSEKLFF. The CDR3 coding sequence is TGTGCCAGTAGGACAGGGAGCGAAAAACTGTTTTTT.

This clone was seen more than once but under ten times. The chain couples TRBV7-8 to TRBJ2-7; 11 nucleotides match TRBD2. Germline V CDR1 and CDR2: SGHVS, FQNEAQ. The CDR3 is 16 residues long. V shed 3 bases and J 1 base; nucleotides not matched to a gene: 5. This chain's CDR3 is CASSFETSGTSYEQYF. The CDR3 DNA reads as TGTGCCAGCAGCTTTGAGACTAGCGGGACGTCCTACGAGCAGTACTTC.

The sample holds one count of this clone. The chain couples TRBV19 to TRBJ2-4; 7 nucleotides match TRBD1. Germline loops: CDR1 LNHDA, CDR2 SQIVND (reference sequence). CDR3 length: 16 residues. The J segment lost 0 bases and the V segment lost 3 bases, leaving 5 bases of the junction unmatched. CDR3 in amino acids: CASSIQGGLAKNIQYF. The CDR3 nucleotides read TGTGCCAGTAGTATCCAAGGGGGCTTAGCCAAAAACATTCAGTACTTC.

The rearrangement links TRBV5-1 to TRBJ2-5, with D hard to call. V lost 1 base and J lost 4, with 8 bases in between. Germline V CDR1 and CDR2: SGHRS, YFSETQ. The CDR3 is 13 residues long. CDR3 sequence reads: CASSLQLSETQYF. CDR3 coding DNA: TGCGCCAGCAGCTTGCAATTGTCAGAGACCCAGTACTTC.

The chain carries TRBV7-9 and TRBJ2-1; maybe TRBD2 (5 bases). The CDR3 has 13 residues. Trimming took off 6 bases at V and 8 bases at J, with 14 bases between the two ends. Germline V gene lookup returns CDR1 SEHNR and CDR2 FQNEAQ (reference sequence). The CDR3 loop reads CASSRPPGDEQFF. The CDR3 DNA reads TGTGCCAGCAGTCGACCCCCCGGGGATGAGCAGTTCTTC. The full variable domain, rest sourced from reference TRBV7-9 and TRBJ2-1, is DTGVSQNPRHKITKRGQNVTFRCDPISEHNRLYWYRQTLGQGPEFLTYFQNEAQLEKSRLLSDRFSAERPKGSFSTLEIQRTEQGDSAMYLCASSRPPGDEQFFGPGTRLTVL.

V is TRBV10-2 and J is TRBJ2-7; 8 bases line up with TRBD1. This CDR3 is built from 14 residues. J was trimmed by 7 bases and V by 6 bases; bases with no gene match: 11. Germline V gives CDR1 WSHSY, CDR2 SAAADI. As DNA, the CDR3 is TGCGCCAGCAGAATATACCAGGGGGCTGAAGAGCAGTACTTC. It is translated as CASRIYQGAEEQYF.

The CDR3 spells CASSLAGQVNEKLFF. The CDR3, as DNA: TGTGCCAGCAGCTTAGCGGGACAGGTTAATGAAAAACTGTTTTTT. The chain links TRBV7-2 to TRBJ1-4; TRBD1 matches at 8 bases. Unmatched junction bases numbered 1, after V lost 0 bases and J lost 4 bases. CDR3 size: 15 residues. Germline CDR1 reads SGHTA; CDR2 reads FQGNSA.

The DNA of the CDR3 is TGTGCCAGCAGCACCCAAAGACTATCCTCCTACGAGCAGTACTTC. It translates to CASSTQRLSSYEQYF. The genes are TRBV21-1 and TRBJ2-7; no check of the table's D call, TRBD2, against the DNA was made. TRBV21-1 is an annotated pseudogene. The CDR3 extends over 15 amino acids.

V and J are TRBV5-1 and TRBJ1-4, with unresolved D. The CDR3 is 15 residues long. Trimming cost V 0 bases and J 3 bases, with 9 bases left between them. In germline, CDR1 is SGHRS, CDR2 YFSETQ. CDR3 coding DNA: TGCGCCAGCAGCTTGGAAGGAGGAGCTAATGAAAAACTGTTTTTT. This sequence encodes CASSLEGGANEKLFF. The variable domain in full, with the rest retrieved from reference TRBV5-1 and TRBJ1-4, is KAGVTQTPRYLIKTRGQQVTLSCSPISGHRSVSWYQQTPGQGLQFLFEYFSETQRNKGNFPGRFSGRQFSNSRSEMNVSTLELGDSALYLCASSLEGGANEKLFFGSGTQLSVL.

The chain employs TRBV28 and TRBJ1-5; maybe TRBD1 (5 bases). Looked up from germline, CDR1 is MDHEN and CDR2 is SYDVKM. This CDR3 is built from 14 residues. The germline V and J ends were trimmed by 6 bases and 9 bases, with 18 bases remaining between them. The CDR3 sequence: CASRGRGFKRPQHF. The CDR3 coding sequence is TGTGCCAGCAGGGGGAGGGGTTTCAAAAGGCCCCAGCATTTT.

This clone showed up just once. The V call is TRBV4-3, the J call TRBJ2-1; D call uncertain. V was cut by 4 bases and J by 0 bases, with 10 bases left in between. CDR1 LGHNA and CDR2 YSLEER come from the germline V gene. The CDR3 runs 15 residues. CDR3 sequence: CASSPHGSSYNEQFF. DNA for the CDR3: TGCGCCAGCAGCCCCCACGGTAGCTCCTACAATGAGCAGTTCTTC.

The chain has TRBV12-5 and TRBJ1-1, with D possibly being TRBD1 (6 bases). The V end lost 5 bases, the J end lost 4 bases, and 11 bases lay between the germline ends. Germline assignment: CDR1 LGHNT and CDR2 FRNRAP. The CDR3 has 13 residues. CDR3 loop: CASGLQGFTEAFF. DNA for the CDR3: TGTGCTAGTGGTCTTCAGGGGTTCACTGAAGCTTTCTTT.

The chain is built from TRBV15 and TRBJ2-7, with 14 positions matching TRBD2. The CDR3 has 16 amino acids. CDR1 and CDR2 from the germline V gene are LNHNV and YYDKDF (reference sequence). V shed 1 base and J 3 bases; nucleotides not matched to a gene: 2. The CDR3 nucleotides are TGTGCCACCAGCAGAGGTGGACTAGCGGGAGGCTACGAGCAGTACTTC. Protein: CATSRGGLAGGYEQYF.

This chain uses TRBV7-9 with TRBJ1-4; TRBD1 might be the D (6 bases). V was trimmed by 5 bases and J by 3 bases, leaving 13 bases between them. The germline CDR1 and CDR2 sequences are SEHNR and FQNEAQ (reference sequence). The CDR3 consists of 15 residues. CDR3 in DNA: TGTGCCAGCAGCAAAATGACAGGACCTAATGAAAAACTGTTTTTT. Encoded protein: CASSKMTGPNEKLFF.

The chain is built from TRBV7-7 and TRBJ2-7; weak D call: TRBD2 (6 bases). The CDR3 extends over 15 amino acids. With 5 bases removed from V and 2 bases from J, the gap between germline ends came to 16 bases. Germline V lookup: CDR1 SSHAT, CDR2 FNYEAQ (reference sequence). The CDR3 DNA reads as TGTGCCAGCAGCCCCGGGCCCGGGGGACCCTACGAGCAGTACTTC. Protein product: CASSPGPGGPYEQYF. The complete variable domain, with remaining parts taken from reference TRBV7-7 and TRBJ2-7, reads GAGVSQSPRYKVTKRGQDVTLRCDPISSHATLYWYQQALGQGPEFLTYFNYEAQPDKSGLPSDRFSAERPEGSISTLTIQRTEQRDSAMYRCASSPGPGGPYEQYFGPGTRLTVT.

The J gene is TRBJ1-1, the V gene TRBV6-6; TRBD1 matches 8 bases. After removal of 5 bases from V and 13 bases from J, the junction contained 15 bases not matched to a gene. This CDR3 has 14 amino acids. Per germline, CDR1 MNHNY and CDR2 SVGAGI (reference sequence). The CDR3 coding sequence is TGTGCCAGCAGTCCTCTCCAGGGGGCTGGATATGTTTTCTTT. Its translation: CASSPLQGAGYVFF.

The rearrangement uses TRBV5-4 and TRBJ1-6, with a tentative D call TRBD1 (6 bases). CDR1 is SGHNT and CDR2 is YYREEE in the germline V gene (reference sequence). V shed 3 bases and J shed 0 bases, with 13 bases lying between them. The CDR3 is 17 residues long. Written as DNA, the CDR3 is TGTGCCAGCAGCTGGGGGGGGCAGAGCTCCTATAATTCACCCCTCCACTTT. It translates to CASSWGGQSSYNSPLHF.

The gene calls are TRBV29-1 and TRBJ2-1; TRBD1 matches 7 bases. V gave up 3 bases and J gave up 0 bases; unmatched junction bases: 20. The CDR3 totals 20 residues. From germline, CDR1 is SQVTM and CDR2 ANQGSEA. CDR3 sequence: CSVDGINRGIDSSSYNEQFF. Here the CDR3 DNA reads TGCAGCGTTGACGGAATAAACAGGGGTATCGACTCTAGCTCCTACAATGAGCAGTTCTTC.

The CDR3 nucleotides read TGTGCCAGCATGTGGCAGGGAGGGACCGGGGAGCTGTTTTTT. Translation: CASMWQGGTGELFF. The genes are TRBV2 and TRBJ2-2; 7 bases map to TRBD2. V trimming: 7 bases; J trimming: 5 bases; junction bases outside the gene matches: 7. This CDR3 has 14 amino acids. From germline, CDR1 is SNHLY and CDR2 FYNNEI.